The 15 T cell receptor beta chains in this list originate from one sample, sequenced in a study of beta chain features in type 1 diabetes (dated by TCRdb to the late 2010s). Overall results and qualifications from the work: A moderate but significant shortening of TCRB CDR3 length was observed in type 1 diabetes patients in all four CD4+ subsets.

Their specific antigens are unknown. Libraries came from the immunoSEQ multiplex PCR assay. The entire amount of isolated RNA was reverse transcribed using the High Capacity cDNA Reverse Transcription Kit, so the sequenced TCRB transcripts were expressed ones. As stored in TCRdb, this immuneACCESS dataset retains in-frame rearrangements with V and J assigned. A fraction of the clones does not appear; measured against another copy, unresolved V genes explain less than half of the discrepancy, and the remainder lacks a known reason. Counted in this sample were 300,000 to 350,000 clones; approximately 9.7% of them appeared once. The top ten clonotypes cover about 1% of the sample. The sample was central memory CD4+ T cells from blood. The origin of the receptors is a man in his thirties or forties with type 1 diabetes.

The sample holds a few counts of this clone. The V gene is TRBV7-9, the J gene TRBJ1-1; D is undetermined. CDR1 and CDR2 from the germline V gene are SEHNR and FQNEAQ (reference sequence). The CDR3 runs 13 residues. With 0 bases removed from V and 4 bases from J, the gap between germline ends came to 6 bases. The DNA for the CDR3 is TGTGCCAGCAGCTTAGCAGTGTCCACTGAAGCTTTCTTT. It specifies CASSLAVSTEAFF.

V is TRBV28 and J is TRBJ1-2, with 7 bases aligning to TRBD1. CDR3 size: 13 residues. CDR1 is MDHEN, CDR2 SYDVKM, per germline. V lost 7 bases, J lost 7 bases, and 9 bases stayed unmatched. The CDR3 protein is CASIDRVAGGYTF. The CDR3 DNA sequence: TGTGCCAGCATTGACAGGGTTGCGGGTGGCTACACCTTC.

This clone showed up just a few times. This sequence joins TRBV28 and TRBJ2-7; TRBD1 might be the D (6 bases). The CDR3 totals 15 residues. The germline V and J ends were trimmed by 2 bases and 3 bases, with 14 bases remaining between them. Germline V gene lookup returns CDR1 MDHEN and CDR2 SYDVKM. The CDR3 sequence is CASSLTGRGNYEQYF. The CDR3 nucleotides read TGTGCCAGCAGTTTAACGGGCAGGGGTAACTACGAGCAGTACTTC.

The rearrangement links TRBV2 to TRBJ1-4; D gene ambiguous. The germline V and J ends were trimmed by 1 base and 4 bases, with 13 bases remaining between them. This CDR3 spans 16 amino acids. The germline gives CDR1 SNHLY, CDR2 FYNNEI. CDR3 DNA sequence: TGTGCCAGCAGTGAAGTTTATGGGAGGATTAATGAAAAACTGTTTTTT. Protein: CASSEVYGRINEKLFF.

V usage is TRBV7-2 and J usage is TRBJ1-4; possible D gene TRBD1, 6 bases. V lost 1 base to trimming and J lost 8 bases, with 17 bases between them. The CDR3 length is 16 residues. Germline V gives CDR1 SGHTA, CDR2 FQGNSA. The CDR3 loop is CASSLGSRGPEEKLFF. The CDR3 DNA is TGTGCCAGCAGCTTAGGATCACGGGGGCCTGAGGAAAAACTGTTTTTT.

V and J are TRBV28 and TRBJ2-1; the D is unclear. Trimming took 5 bases from V and 6 from J, leaving 11 bases between them. Germline V gene data show CDR1 as MDHEN and CDR2 as SYDVKM. The CDR3 length is 13 residues. CDR3 nucleotide sequence: TGTGCCAGCAGTCCACCCGCAGGCAATGAGCAGTTCTTC. It encodes CASSPPAGNEQFF.

This clone was counted a few times. The chain couples TRBV7-8 to TRBJ1-1; a possible D gene is TRBD1 (5 bases). Trimming pared 1 base from V and 5 bases from J, leaving 11 bases between. Germline CDR1 reads SGHVS; CDR2 reads FQNEAQ. This CDR3 is built from 14 residues. The CDR3 spells CASSLDRDGTEAFF. The CDR3 nucleotides are TGTGCCAGCAGCTTAGATAGGGACGGGACTGAAGCTTTCTTT. The variable domain in full, completed from reference TRBV7-8 and TRBJ1-1, reads GAGVSQSPRYKVAKRGQDVALRCDPISGHVSLFWYQQALGQGPEFLTYFQNEAQLDKSGLPSDRFFAERPEGSVSTLKIQRTQQEDSAVYLCASSLDRDGTEAFFGQGTRLTVV.

This clone was counted between two and nine times. V usage is TRBV10-3 and J usage is TRBJ2-7, with 8 bases fitting TRBD1. Germline CDR1 reads ENHRY; CDR2 reads SYGVKD. This CDR3 spans 11 amino acids. With 7 bases clipped from V and 7 bases from J, the junction kept 3 bases outside the gene matches. CDR3 nucleotides: TGTGCCATCAACGACAGGGGTGAGCAGTACTTC. As protein: CAINDRGEQYF.

The V and J genes are TRBV4-1 and TRBJ2-2; 8 bases map to TRBD2. With 0 bases clipped from V and 4 bases from J, the junction kept 7 bases outside the gene matches. The CDR3 consists of 17 residues. Looked up from germline, CDR1 is MGHRA and CDR2 is YSYEKL. The CDR3 nucleotides are TGCGCCAGCAGCCAAGACCCCAGCGGGGGACCCACCGGGGAGCTGTTTTTT. Its protein product is CASSQDPSGGPTGELFF.

The V and J genes are TRBV5-4 and TRBJ2-5; 8 nucleotides agree with TRBD1. This CDR3 has 16 residues. Germline assignment: CDR1 SGHNT and CDR2 YYREEE (reference sequence). After removal of 4 bases from V and 4 bases from J, the junction contained 12 bases not matched to a gene. The CDR3 sequence is CASSTYRTGGTETQYF. The CDR3 nucleotides read TGTGCCAGCAGCACCTACCGTACAGGGGGGACAGAGACCCAGTACTTC. Looking up the rest from reference TRBV5-4 and TRBJ2-5 gives the full variable domain: ETGVTQSPTHLIKTRGQQVTLRCSSQSGHNTVSWYQQALGQGPQFIFQYYREEENGRGNFPPRFSGLQFPNYSSELNVNALELDDSALYLCASSTYRTGGTETQYFGPGTRLLVL.

This clone was found a few times. The same CDR3 also results from other DNA sequences found in this sample. The chain recombines TRBV7-6 with TRBJ2-5; no firm D call. The CDR3 consists of 12 residues. Germline assignment: CDR1 SGHVS and CDR2 FNYEAQ. Between the trimmed V and J ends, which lost 1 base and 5 bases, there was a span of 5 bases. CDR3 sequence: CASSLVGETQYF. CDR3 in DNA: TGTGCCAGCAGCTTAGTGGGCGAGACCCAGTACTTC.

This clone was seen more than once but under ten times. This sequence joins TRBV4-3 and TRBJ2-7, with TRBD2 matching over 9 bases. CDR3 size: 14 residues. V lost 2 bases to trimming and J lost 6 bases; unmatched junction nucleotides: 5. Germline V gene lookup returns CDR1 LGHNA and CDR2 YSLEER. CDR3 bases: TGCGCCAGCAGCCAATCATCTAGCGGGGCCGAGCAGTACTTC. Its translation: CASSQSSSGAEQYF.

This clone came up a few times. V gene TRBV7-9 combines with J gene TRBJ2-3, with TRBD2 as a possible D gene (7 bases). Trimming removed 4 bases at V and 4 bases at J, with 12 bases between. This CDR3 is 14 amino acids long. CDR1 SEHNR and CDR2 FQNEAQ come from the germline V gene (reference sequence). CDR3 bases: TGTGCCAGCAGCTACGGGGGGCCCCCAGATACGCAGTATTTT. Protein product: CASSYGGPPDTQYF.

This clone has more than one count but fewer than ten. The chain couples TRBV7-2 to TRBJ1-4; D may be TRBD1 (5 bases). Trimming took off 3 bases at V and 6 bases at J, with 11 bases between the two ends. CDR3 size: 14 residues. Per germline, CDR1 SGHTA and CDR2 FQGNSA. CDR3 DNA sequence: TGTGCCAGCAGCTTCAAGGGGACTGATGAAAAACTGTTTTTT. This gives the protein CASSFKGTDEKLFF.

This clone was seen more than once but under ten times. V usage is TRBV6-1 and J usage is TRBJ1-4; D is unresolved. This CDR3 is built from 13 residues. Deletions cut 8 bases from V and 7 bases from J, with 14 bases between. The germline V gene encodes CDR1 MNHNS and CDR2 SASEGT. The CDR3 DNA sequence: TGTGCCAGCGCCGGCGGGAAGGGTGAAAAACTGTTTTTT. Translating gives CASAGGKGEKLFF.